Listed here are 25 T cell receptor beta chains from one sample, sequenced in a study of T cells in women clearing cervical HPV infection. The repertoire was sequenced with immunoSEQ multiplex PCR; TCRdb's copy has only in-frame clones and lacks some. The data include 40,000 to 55,000 clones; the top ten clones carry approximately 1%. The sequenced sample consisted of blood buffy coat. These receptors were collected from a woman aged 18-70 years with a cervical HPV16 infection that either progressed to CIN3+ or cleared (not recorded which).

Worth noting for this clone: The read comes to an end 3 residues before the CDR3 does, leaving the germline J gene to fill in the end. The chain employs TRBV5-1 and TRBJ1-6, with 7 bases matching TRBD1. Germline V gene data show CDR1 as SGHRS and CDR2 as YFSETQ. V shed 2 bases, J shed 10 bases, and the junction held 6 bases outside the gene matches. The CDR3 runs 14 residues. CDR3 DNA (partial): TGCGCCAGCAGCTTAGAGGGGGCAAAGTCACCC. The encoded protein is CASSLEGAKSP. The entire CDR3 is CASSLEGAKSPLHF.

Of note for this clone: Sequencing ends 3 residues short of the CDR3 end; the germline J gene provides the rest. The rearrangement links TRBV7-2 to TRBJ1-4; 7 positions agree with TRBD1. CDR1 is SGHTA, CDR2 FQGNSA, per germline. The V gene end was trimmed by 5 bases and the J gene end by 5 bases; junction bases not matched to a gene: 8. The CDR3 length is 15 residues. The part of the CDR3 DNA that was read is TGTGCCAGCAGCCCAAGGACAGGAGGGAATGAAAAA. Its translation: CASSPRTGGNEK. The entire CDR3 protein reads CASSPRTGGNEKLFF.

Of note for this clone: The read gets to within 3 residues of the CDR3 end, and the germline J gene fills in the rest. The chain uses TRBV29-1 and TRBJ1-1, with a weak D call TRBD1 (6 bases). Deletions cut 4 bases from V and 5 bases from J, with 11 bases between. The CDR3 consists of 12 residues. The germline V gene has CDR1 SQVTM and CDR2 ANQGSEA. CDR3 sequence reads: CSVGSQGTEAFF. The covered CDR3 bases are TGCAGCGTTGGATCCCAGGGGACTGAA.

Note on this clone: The read ends 3 residues early relative to the CDR3; the germline J gene fills the gap. V usage is TRBV10-3 and J usage is TRBJ1-2, with 7 bases identical to TRBD1. After removal of 2 bases from V and 7 bases from J, the junction contained 7 bases not matched to a gene. This CDR3 is 14 amino acids long. Germline lookup yields CDR1 ENHRY and CDR2 SYGVKD. The CDR3 loop is CAISEDTHRGGYTF. The DNA read from the CDR3 is TGTGCCATCAGTGAGGATACTCACAGGGGTGGC.

A note on this clone: The CDR3 goes on 3 residues after the read ends, and that part is filled in from the germline J gene. The V and J genes are TRBV3-1 (or the pseudogene TRBV3-2) and TRBJ2-3, with a possible D match to TRBD2 (6 bases). CDR1 and CDR2 from the germline V gene are LGHDT and YNNKEL (reference sequence). This CDR3 is 13 amino acids long. Trimming took 4 bases from V and 6 from J, leaving 11 bases between them. CDR3 loop: CASSRPSADTQYF. The CDR3 DNA, read in part, is TGTGCCAGCAGCCGCCCTAGCGCGGATACG.

The part of the CDR3 DNA that was read is TGTGCCAGCAGTGAAGCGGTCGTGGGCCGCGATGAG. Translation: CASSEAVVGRDE. Given in full, the CDR3 is CASSEAVVGRDEQFF. J is TRBJ2-1 and V is TRBV6-1; the D is unclear. Read coverage stops 3 residues before the CDR3 terminus; the germline J gene supplies the remainder. Trimming stripped 0 bases from V and 8 bases from J, with 14 bases between. Germline-derived CDR1 and CDR2 are MNHNS and SASEGT. The CDR3 runs 15 residues.

The CDR3 here is CASSYQGGSYNEQFF. The part of the CDR3 DNA that was read is TGTGCCAGCAGTTATCAGGGGGGCTCCTACAATGAG. The rearrangement uses TRBV6-2 or TRBV6-3 and TRBJ2-1; possible D gene TRBD1, 7 bases. From the germline J gene comes the end of the CDR3, since the read stops 3 residues before it. Germline assignment: CDR1 MNHEY and CDR2 SVGEGT. The CDR3 is made up of 15 amino acids. The V end was cut by 3 bases, the J end by 0 bases, with 9 bases between.

Comment on this clone: The missing CDR3 end, 3 residues past where the read stops, is filled in from the germline J gene. V and J are TRBV19 and TRBJ1-5, with TRBD1 matching over 9 bases. CDR1 is LNHDA and CDR2 is SQIVND in the germline V gene (reference sequence). The CDR3 loop spans 16 amino acids. V lost 4 bases to trimming and J lost 1 base; unmatched junction nucleotides: 5. Incomplete CDR3 DNA: TGTGCCAGTAGTACCCCCGGGACAGGGAGCAATCAGCCC. Translation: CASSTPGTGSNQP. The CDR3 in full is CASSTPGTGSNQPQHF.

Of note for this clone: The CDR3 goes on 3 residues after the read ends, and that part is filled in from the germline J gene. This chain uses TRBV2 with TRBJ2-3; no firm D call. CDR1 SNHLY and CDR2 FYNNEI come from the germline V gene. This CDR3 spans 17 amino acids. The covered CDR3 bases are TGTGCCAGCACGGGTTTAGACCCAACACGGTACTCTCAGCCG. Its protein product is CASTGLDPTRYSQP. The whole CDR3 sequence is CASTGLDPTRYSQPQYF.

As regards this clone: The DNA ends 3 residues before the CDR3 does, and the rest of the CDR3 is filled in from the germline J gene. The rearrangement links TRBV7-3 to TRBJ2-2; 8 bases agree with TRBD1. V lost 5 bases and J lost 4; bases outside the gene matches: 6. The germline V gene encodes CDR1 SGHTA and CDR2 FQGTGA. The CDR3 has 15 residues. The part of the CDR3 DNA that was read is TGTGCCAGCAGCGTTTTCGGGACAGGCACCGGGGAG. Encoded protein: CASSVFGTGTGE. The whole CDR3 protein is CASSVFGTGTGELFF.

Turning to this clone: The observed sequence ends 3 residues before the CDR3 terminus, with the missing tail filled in from the germline J gene. The chain recombines TRBV18 with TRBJ2-7, with a possible D match to TRBD1 (6 bases). V was clipped by 3 bases and J by 5 bases, with 14 bases between them. CDR1 and CDR2 (germline): KGHSH, LQKENI. The CDR3 covers 14 residues. Partial CDR3 DNA: TGTGCCAGCTCACCGGACAGCGTAATGAACGAG. Translating it yields CASSPDSVMNE. In full, the CDR3 reads CASSPDSVMNEQYF.

The CDR3 bases that were read are TGTGCCAGCTCACCACCGGGACTGCAAAACACTGAA. It codes for CASSPPGLQNTE. The whole CDR3 is CASSPPGLQNTEAFF. V and J are TRBV18 and TRBJ1-1, with D possibly TRBD1 on 5 matching bases. The CDR3 end lies 3 residues beyond the end of the read and is filled in from the germline J gene. CDR3 length equals 15 residues. Germline V CDR1 and CDR2: KGHSH, LQKENI. Between the trimmed V and J ends, which lost 0 bases and 2 bases, there was a span of 10 bases.

Note on this clone: Coverage ceases 3 residues before the CDR3 finishes, and the germline J gene fills in the end. The chain is built from TRBV7-3 and TRBJ2-1; D possibly corresponds to TRBD2 (5 bases). Trimming shortened V by 2 bases and J by 3 bases, and 14 bases separated the two germline ends. The germline V gene encodes CDR1 SGHTA and CDR2 FQGTGA. The CDR3 covers 16 residues. CDR3 residues: CASSLGQASYYNEQFF. CDR3 DNA, as far as it was read: TGTGCCAGCAGCTTAGGGCAGGCTAGCTACTACAATGAG.

Note on this clone: The observed sequence ends 3 residues before the CDR3 terminus, with the missing tail filled in from the germline J gene. The chain has TRBV11-2 and TRBJ1-3, with a possible D match to TRBD1 (5 bases). The germline V gene has CDR1 SGHAT and CDR2 FQNNGV. V shed 5 bases and J shed 8 bases, with 13 bases lying between them. The CDR3 runs 13 residues. CDR3 residues: CASSPGGAYTIYF. The sequenced CDR3 bases are TGTGCCAGCAGCCCGGGCGGGGCATACACC. The variable domain in full, completed from reference TRBV11-2 and TRBJ1-3, reads EAGVAQSPRYKIIEKRQSVAFWCNPISGHATLYWYQQILGQGPKLLIQFQNNGVVDDSQLPKDRFSAERLKGVDSTLKIQPAKLEDSAVYLCASSPGGAYTIYFGEGSWLTVV.

About this clone: The read falls 3 residues short of the CDR3 end, and the missing part is taken from the germline J gene. The chain combines TRBV20-1 with TRBJ1-2; 8 bases match TRBD1. The junction had 10 bases not matched to a gene; V was cut back by 3 bases and J by 7 bases. The CDR3 has 14 residues. Per germline, CDR1 DFQATT and CDR2 SNEGSKA (reference sequence). The sequenced part of the CDR3 DNA is TGCAGTGCTAGTCCCCCAACAGGGGGTATTGGC. Its protein is CSASPPTGGIG. Given in full, the CDR3 is CSASPPTGGIGYTF.

About this clone: The read ends 3 residues before the CDR3 terminus; that terminus is restored from the germline J gene. The chain joins TRBV30 to TRBJ2-2, with D perhaps matching TRBD1 (6 bases). This CDR3 is 16 amino acids long. Germline CDR1 GTSNPN, CDR2 SVGIG (reference sequence). With 8 bases removed from V and 1 base from J, the gap between germline ends came to 20 bases. The CDR3 protein is CAGGVTGWRNTGELFF. The CDR3 bases that were read are TGTGCCGGGGGCGTAACAGGGTGGAGGAACACCGGGGAG.

Of note for this clone: From the germline J gene comes the end of the CDR3, since the read stops 3 residues before it. The chain couples TRBV10-1 to TRBJ2-5, with D possibly matching TRBD2 (6 bases). The CDR3 runs 13 residues. In germline, CDR1 is WNHNN, CDR2 SYGVQD (reference sequence). The V gene lost 3 bases and the J gene lost 4 bases, with 9 bases spanning the gap. The CDR3 bases that were read are TGCGCCAGCAGTGAAGCGGGCCGAGAGACC. This translates into CASSEAGRET. The full CDR3 is CASSEAGRETQYF.

With regard to this clone: The sequence runs out 3 residues before the end of the CDR3; the remainder is reconstructed from the germline J gene. Other DNA variants within this sample encode the same CDR3. The V call is TRBV2, the J call TRBJ1-3, with 9 bases fitting TRBD1. Germline CDR1 is SNHLY and CDR2 is FYNNEI. The trim removed 7 bases at V and 4 bases at J, leaving 8 bases unmatched. The CDR3 covers 15 residues. CDR3 bases read: TGTGCCAGCATCGGAGGACAGGGGTCCGGAAACACC. Translation gives CASIGGQGSGNT. The entire CDR3 protein is CASIGGQGSGNTIYF.

The CDR3: CASLRNEKLFF. CDR3 bases read: TGTGCCAGTTTACGGAATGAAAAA. The chain employs TRBV2 and TRBJ1-4; the D is unclear. Read data end 3 residues before the CDR3 end; the end is taken from the germline J gene. Germline lookup yields CDR1 SNHLY and CDR2 FYNNEI. V dropped 9 bases and J dropped 5 bases, with 7 bases sitting between them. The CDR3 is made up of 11 amino acids.

Of note for this clone: The read halts 3 residues ahead of the CDR3 end, with the missing end drawn from the germline J gene. The chain uses TRBV7-9 and TRBJ1-2; 10 bases line up with TRBD1. Germline V gene data show CDR1 as SEHNR and CDR2 as FQNEAQ (reference sequence). The CDR3 covers 13 residues. The CDR3 spells CASSFDRGHGYTF. Partial CDR3 DNA: TGTGCCAGCAGCTTCGACAGGGGGCACGGC.

CDR3 in amino acids: CASSLWGVIYEQYF. The covered CDR3 bases are TGTGCCAGCAGCTTATGGGGGGTGATCTACGAG. The chain combines TRBV7-2 with TRBJ2-7; possible D gene TRBD2, 6 bases. From the germline J gene comes the end of the CDR3, since the read stops 3 residues before it. Germline loops: CDR1 SGHTA, CDR2 FQGNSA. Trimming took off 2 bases at V and 3 bases at J, with 11 bases between the two ends. The CDR3 is 14 residues long.

About this clone itself: The observed sequence ends 3 residues before the CDR3 terminus, with the missing tail filled in from the germline J gene. V usage is TRBV28 and J usage is TRBJ1-4; D is undetermined. The germline V gene encodes CDR1 MDHEN and CDR2 SYDVKM. This CDR3 spans 15 amino acids. Trimming cost V 8 bases and J 4 bases, with 17 bases left between them. The CDR3 bases that were read are TGTGCCAGCTCCGTCTATGGCGGCCTTAATGAAAAA. Translated: CASSVYGGLNEK. The complete CDR3 protein is CASSVYGGLNEKLFF.

A remark on this clone: The DNA ends 3 residues before the CDR3 does, and the rest of the CDR3 is filled in from the germline J gene. The rearrangement links TRBV20-1 to TRBJ2-3, with D possibly TRBD2 on 5 matching bases. The CDR3 has 13 amino acids. Germline lookup yields CDR1 DFQATT and CDR2 SNEGSKA (reference sequence). The germline V and J ends were trimmed by 5 bases and 6 bases, with 15 bases remaining between them. Here the CDR3 reads CSAEGHVGDTQYF. The DNA read from the CDR3 is TGCAGTGCTGAGGGCCACGTCGGTGATACG.

On this clone itself: With the read ending 3 residues before the CDR3 end, the germline J gene is used to fill in that end. The V and J genes are TRBV5-1 and TRBJ2-4; D is unresolved. Germline values: CDR1 SGHRS, CDR2 YFSETQ. The CDR3 loop spans 14 amino acids. The CDR3 bases that were read are TGCGCCAGCAGCTTGGTCGGGTTGGGTCAGCCT. Its protein product is CASSLVGLGQP. The whole CDR3 protein reads CASSLVGLGQPQYF.

A word on this clone: The read comes to an end 3 residues before the CDR3 does, leaving the germline J gene to fill in the end. V gene TRBV15 combines with J gene TRBJ2-3; the match to TRBD2 covers 7 bases. V was pared by 9 bases and J by 5 bases, with 8 bases of the junction left unmatched. The CDR3 sequence is 13 residues long. Germline CDR1 is LNHNV and CDR2 is YYDKDF (reference sequence). The part of the CDR3 DNA that was read is TGTGCCACTAACAGCGGGGTCAGAGATACG. The encoded protein is CATNSGVRDT. The entire CDR3 sequence reads CATNSGVRDTQYF.